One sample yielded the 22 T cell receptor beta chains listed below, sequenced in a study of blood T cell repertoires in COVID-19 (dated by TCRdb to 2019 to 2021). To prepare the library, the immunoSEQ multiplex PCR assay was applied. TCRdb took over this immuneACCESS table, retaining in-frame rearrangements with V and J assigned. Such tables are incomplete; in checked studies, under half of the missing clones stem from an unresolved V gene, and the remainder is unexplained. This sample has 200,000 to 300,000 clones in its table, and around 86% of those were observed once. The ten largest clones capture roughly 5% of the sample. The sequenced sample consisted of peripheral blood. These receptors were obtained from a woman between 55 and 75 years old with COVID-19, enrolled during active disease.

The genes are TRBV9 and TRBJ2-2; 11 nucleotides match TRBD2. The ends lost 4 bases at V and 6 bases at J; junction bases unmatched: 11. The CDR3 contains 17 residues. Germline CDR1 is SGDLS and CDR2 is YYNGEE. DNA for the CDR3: TGTGCCAGCAGCTCTCGGGGGGTAGCGGGAGGGCCCGGGGAGCTGTTTTTT. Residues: CASSSRGVAGGPGELFF.

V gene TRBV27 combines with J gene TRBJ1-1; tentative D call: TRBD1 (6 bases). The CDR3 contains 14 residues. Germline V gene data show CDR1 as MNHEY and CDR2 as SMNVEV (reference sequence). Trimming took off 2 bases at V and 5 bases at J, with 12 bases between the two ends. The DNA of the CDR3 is TGTGCCAGCAGTTTAAGGGTGGGGGCGACTGAAGCTTTCTTT. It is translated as CASSLRVGATEAFF.

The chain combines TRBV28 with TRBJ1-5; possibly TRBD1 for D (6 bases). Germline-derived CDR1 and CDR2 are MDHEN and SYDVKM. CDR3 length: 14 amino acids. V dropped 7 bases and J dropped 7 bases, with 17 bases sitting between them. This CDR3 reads CASKREGGGQPQHF. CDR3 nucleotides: TGTGCCAGCAAGAGGGAAGGGGGGGGACAGCCCCAGCATTTT. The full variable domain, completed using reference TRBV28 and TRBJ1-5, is DVKVTQSSRYLVKRTGEKVFLECVQDMDHENMFWYRQDPGLGLRLIYFSYDVKMKEKGDIPEGYSVSREKKERFSLILESASTNQTSMYLCASKREGGGQPQHFGDGTRLSIL.

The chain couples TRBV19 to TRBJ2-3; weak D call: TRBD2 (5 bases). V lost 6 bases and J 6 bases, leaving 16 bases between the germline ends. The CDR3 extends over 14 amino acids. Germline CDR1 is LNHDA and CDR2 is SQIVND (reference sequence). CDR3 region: CASRSNEGWDTQYF. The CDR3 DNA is TGTGCCAGTAGGTCAAACGAGGGATGGGATACGCAGTATTTT. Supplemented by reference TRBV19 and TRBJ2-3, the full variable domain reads DGGITQSPKYLFRKEGQNVTLSCEQNLNHDAMYWYRQDPGQGLRLIYYSQIVNDFQKGDIAEGYSVSREKKESFPLTVTSAQKNPTAFYLCASRSNEGWDTQYFGPGTRLTVL.

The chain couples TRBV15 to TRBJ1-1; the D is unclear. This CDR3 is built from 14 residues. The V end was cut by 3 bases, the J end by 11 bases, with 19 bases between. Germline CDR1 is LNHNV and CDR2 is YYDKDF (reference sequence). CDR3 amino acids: CATSREATAPTAFF. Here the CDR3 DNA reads TGTGCCACCAGCAGGGAAGCGACGGCTCCAACGGCTTTCTTT.

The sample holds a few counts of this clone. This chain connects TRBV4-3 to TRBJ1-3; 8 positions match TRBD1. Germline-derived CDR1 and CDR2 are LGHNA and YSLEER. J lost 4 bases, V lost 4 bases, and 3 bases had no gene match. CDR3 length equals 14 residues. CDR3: CASSRTGLGNTIYF. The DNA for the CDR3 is TGCGCCAGCAGCCGGACAGGGTTGGGAAACACCATATATTTT.

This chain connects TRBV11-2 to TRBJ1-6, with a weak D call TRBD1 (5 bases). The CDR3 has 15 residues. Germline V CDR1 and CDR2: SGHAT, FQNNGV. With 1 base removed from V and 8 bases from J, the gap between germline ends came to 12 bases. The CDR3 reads CASSLGQGLDSPLHF. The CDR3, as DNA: TGTGCCAGCAGCTTAGGTCAGGGTTTGGATTCACCCCTCCACTTT.

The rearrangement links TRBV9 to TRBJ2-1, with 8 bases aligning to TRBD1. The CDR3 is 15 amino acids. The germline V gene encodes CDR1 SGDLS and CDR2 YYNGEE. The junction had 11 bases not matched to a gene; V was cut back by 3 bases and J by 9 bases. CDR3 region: CASSAQGAGQAEQFF. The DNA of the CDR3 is TGTGCCAGCAGCGCCCAGGGGGCGGGTCAGGCTGAGCAGTTCTTC.

CDR3 in DNA: TGTGCCAGCAGCTCGTGGACTAGCGGGAGGGCCTCTTACAATGAGCAGTTCTTC. It yields the protein CASSSWTSGRASYNEQFF. The rearrangement joins TRBV7-2 to TRBJ2-1; 15 bases fit TRBD2. V dropped 4 bases and J dropped 4; count of bases not matched to a gene: 8. The CDR3 length is 18 residues. Germline V gene data show CDR1 as SGHTA and CDR2 as FQGNSA.

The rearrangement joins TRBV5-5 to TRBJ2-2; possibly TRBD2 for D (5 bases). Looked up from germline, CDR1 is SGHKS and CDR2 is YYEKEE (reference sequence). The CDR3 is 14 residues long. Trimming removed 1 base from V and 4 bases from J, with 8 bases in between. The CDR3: CASSLLGATGELFF. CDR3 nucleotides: TGTGCCAGCAGCTTGTTGGGAGCCACCGGGGAGCTGTTTTTT.

The CDR3 sequence: CATSRQGLAGSYEQYF. For the CDR3, the DNA is TGTGCCACCAGCAGACAAGGACTAGCGGGATCCTACGAGCAGTACTTC. The chain employs TRBV15 and TRBJ2-7; 12 bases line up with TRBD2. The V gene end was trimmed by 2 bases and the J gene end by 1 base; junction bases not matched to a gene: 3. CDR3 length: 16 residues. Looked up from germline, CDR1 is LNHNV and CDR2 is YYDKDF (reference sequence). Full variable domain (remainder filled in from reference TRBV15 and TRBJ2-7): DAMVIQNPRYQVTQFGKPVTLSCSQTLNHNVMYWYQQKSSQAPKLLFHYYDKDFNNEADTPDNFQSRRPNTSFCFLDIRSPGLGDTAMYLCATSRQGLAGSYEQYFGPGTRLTVT.

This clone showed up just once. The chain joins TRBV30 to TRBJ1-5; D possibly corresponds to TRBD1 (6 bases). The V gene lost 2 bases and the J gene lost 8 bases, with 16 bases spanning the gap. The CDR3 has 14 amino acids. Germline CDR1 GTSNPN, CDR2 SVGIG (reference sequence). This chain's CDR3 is CAWSTAQGREPQHF. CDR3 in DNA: TGTGCCTGGAGTACCGCACAGGGTAGGGAGCCCCAGCATTTT.

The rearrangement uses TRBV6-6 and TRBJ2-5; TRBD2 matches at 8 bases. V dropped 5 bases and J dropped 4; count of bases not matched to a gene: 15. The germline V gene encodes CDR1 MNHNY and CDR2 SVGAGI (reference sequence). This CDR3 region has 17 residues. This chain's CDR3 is CASSPSGGGRQGETQYF. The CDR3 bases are TGTGCCAGCAGTCCGTCCGGGGGGGGGCGCCAGGGAGAGACCCAGTACTTC.

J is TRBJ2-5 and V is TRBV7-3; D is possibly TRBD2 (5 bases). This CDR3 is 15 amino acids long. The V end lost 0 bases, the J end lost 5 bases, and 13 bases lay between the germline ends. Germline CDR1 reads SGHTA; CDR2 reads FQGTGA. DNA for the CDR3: TGTGCCAGCAGCTTAACCCCCATCCGAGGGGAGACCCAGTACTTC. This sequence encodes CASSLTPIRGETQYF.

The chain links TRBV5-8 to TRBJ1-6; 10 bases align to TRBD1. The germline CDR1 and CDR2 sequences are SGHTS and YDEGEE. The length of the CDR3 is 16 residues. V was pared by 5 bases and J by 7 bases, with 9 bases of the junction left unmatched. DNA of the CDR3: TGTGCCAGCAGGAATAGGGACAGGGGTTCAAATTCACCCCTCCACTTT. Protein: CASRNRDRGSNSPLHF. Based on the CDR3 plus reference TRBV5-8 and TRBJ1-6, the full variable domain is EAGVTQSPTHLIKTRGQQATLRCSPISGHTSVYWYQQALGLGLQFLLWYDEGEERNRGNFPPRFSGRQFPNYSSELNVNALELEDSALYLCASRNRDRGSNSPLHFGNGTRLTVT.

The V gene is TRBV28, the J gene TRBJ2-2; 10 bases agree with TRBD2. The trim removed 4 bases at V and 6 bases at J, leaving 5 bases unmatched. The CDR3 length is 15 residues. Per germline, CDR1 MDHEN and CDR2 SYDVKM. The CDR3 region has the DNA TGTGCCAGCAGTTCAACTAGCGGGATAGCCGGGGAGCTGTTTTTT. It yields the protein CASSSTSGIAGELFF.

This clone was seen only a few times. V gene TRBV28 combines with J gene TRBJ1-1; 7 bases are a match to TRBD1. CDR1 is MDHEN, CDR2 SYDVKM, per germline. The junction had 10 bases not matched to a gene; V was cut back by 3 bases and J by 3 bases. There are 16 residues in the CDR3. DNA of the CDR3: TGTGCCAGCAGTTTCGTCGACAGGGTGAAATACACTGAAGCTTTCTTT. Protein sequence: CASSFVDRVKYTEAFF.

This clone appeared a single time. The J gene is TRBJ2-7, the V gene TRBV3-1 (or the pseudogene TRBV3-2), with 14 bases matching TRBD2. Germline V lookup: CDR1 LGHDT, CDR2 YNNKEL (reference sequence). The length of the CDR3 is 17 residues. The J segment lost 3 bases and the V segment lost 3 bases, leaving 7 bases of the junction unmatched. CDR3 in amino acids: CASSHLGLAGDLYEQYF. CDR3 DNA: TGTGCCAGCAGCCATCTGGGACTAGCGGGGGACCTCTACGAGCAGTACTTC.

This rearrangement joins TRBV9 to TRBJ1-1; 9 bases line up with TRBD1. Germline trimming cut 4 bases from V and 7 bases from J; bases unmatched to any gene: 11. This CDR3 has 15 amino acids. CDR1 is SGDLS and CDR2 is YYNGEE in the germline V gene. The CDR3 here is CASSLVPDRGGEAFF. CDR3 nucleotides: TGTGCCAGCAGCCTCGTTCCGGACAGGGGTGGTGAAGCTTTCTTT.

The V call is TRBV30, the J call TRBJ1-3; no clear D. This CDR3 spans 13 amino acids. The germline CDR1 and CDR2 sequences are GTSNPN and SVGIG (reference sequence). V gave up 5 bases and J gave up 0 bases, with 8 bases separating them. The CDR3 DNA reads TGTGCCTGGGCCTCTTCCTCTGGAAACACCATATATTTT. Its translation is CAWASSSGNTIYF. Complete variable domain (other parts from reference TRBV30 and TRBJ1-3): SQTIHQWPATLVQPVGSPLSLECTVEGTSNPNLYWYRQAAGRGLQLLFYSVGIGQISSEVPQNLSASRPQDRQFILSSKKLLLSDSGFYLCAWASSSGNTIYFGEGSWLTVV.

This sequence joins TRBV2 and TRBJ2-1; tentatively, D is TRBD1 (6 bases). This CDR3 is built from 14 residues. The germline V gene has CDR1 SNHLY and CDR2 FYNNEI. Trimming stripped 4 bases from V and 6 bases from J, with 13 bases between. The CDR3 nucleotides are TGTGCCAGCAGTGTATTTGCAGGGGCCAATGAGCAGTTCTTC. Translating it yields CASSVFAGANEQFF.

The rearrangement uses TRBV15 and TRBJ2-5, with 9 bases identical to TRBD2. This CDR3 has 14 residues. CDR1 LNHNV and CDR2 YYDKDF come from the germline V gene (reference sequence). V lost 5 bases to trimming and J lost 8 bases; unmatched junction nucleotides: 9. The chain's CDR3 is CATSAGGTSSTQYF. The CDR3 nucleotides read TGTGCCACCAGCGCCGGGGGGACTAGCTCCACCCAGTACTTC.